This T cell receptor beta chain was sequenced during a study of cytomegalovirus exposure and HLA in healthy donors. Overall study context: Out of fewer than 400 genotyped donors, about 81% belonged to the Caucasian-associated ancestry cluster.

The PCR used 60 Vbeta and 13 Jbeta primers. This table comes from immunoSEQ multiplex PCR, and its TCRdb copy is limited to in-frame clones, with some not included. The repertoire holds over 50,000 clones, 75% to 85% seen once, with just over 50% in the top ten. The length of the CDR3 is 14 residues. Per germline, CDR1 MNHEY and CDR2 SVGAGI. V was cut by 5 bases and J by 5 bases, with 12 bases left in between. The receptor was derived from a man in his forties or fifties in good health and CMV-seropositive. Material: PBMCs. J is TRBJ2-2 and V is TRBV6-5; D might be TRBD1 (6 bases). Written as DNA, the CDR3 is TGTGCCAGCAGTGTCGGGACAAGAACCGGGGAGCTGTTTTTT. Protein product: CASSVGTRTGELFF.